This T cell receptor beta chain was obtained from a study of cytomegalovirus exposure and HLA in healthy donors. Study outcomes and limitations: With high specificity and sensitivity, the classifier reportedly diagnosed cytomegalovirus status. It was reported that TCR beta sequences correctly inferred the HLA-A and HLA-B alleles for most subjects.

V was clipped by 1 base and J by 2 bases, with 5 bases between them. CDR1 and CDR2 from the germline V gene are MNHNY and SVGAGI (reference sequence). This CDR3 has 13 amino acids. Primers included in the PCR were 60 Vbeta and 13 Jbeta primers. Assay: immunoSEQ multiplex PCR; the TCRdb copy retains only in-frame clones and omits some. The sample holds tens of thousands of clones, roughly 80% seen once. Note on this clone: What it recognizes is unknown.

V is TRBV6-6 and J is TRBJ2-5; D gene ambiguous. The sequencing input was PBMCs. The clonotype originates from a man aged 25 to 40 in good health and CMV-seronegative. The CDR3 protein is CASSYLTQETQYF. CDR3 nucleotide sequence: TGTGCCAGCAGTTACTTGACACAAGAGACCCAGTACTTC.